This T cell receptor beta chain is from a study of CD8 T cells in Susac syndrome. CD8+ and CD4+ T cells from blood underwent TCR beta sequencing, which was carried out in a high-throughput format. It was healthy donors who served as the controls, matched for age and sex. TEMRA cells were FACS-enriched, with CD8+ and CD4+ T cells isolated negatively. With random hexamers, roughly 0.5 to 1 ug RNA was reverse transcribed. The amplification used immunoSEQ multiplex PCR on TCR beta CDR3; it spanned 54 Vbeta and 13 Jbeta. TCRdb passed the immunoSEQ multiplex PCR reads through MiXCR, listing each CDR3 protein once. Here the sample spans more than 75,000 distinct CDR3 sequences, just under 95% being singletons. This CDR3 region has 16 residues. The germline gives CDR1 PRHDT, CDR2 FYEKMQ (reference sequence). Trimming removed 2 bases from V and 0 bases from J, with 10 bases in between.

The clonotype comes from a human donor in good health. This rearrangement joins TRBV13 to TRBJ2-2, with D unclear. Sequencing was done on a sample of CD8+ T cells from PBMCs. This CDR3 is CASSLSVNTNTGELFF. The CDR3 DNA reads TGTGCCAGCAGCTTATCCGTTAATACGAACACCGGGGAGCTGTTTTTT.